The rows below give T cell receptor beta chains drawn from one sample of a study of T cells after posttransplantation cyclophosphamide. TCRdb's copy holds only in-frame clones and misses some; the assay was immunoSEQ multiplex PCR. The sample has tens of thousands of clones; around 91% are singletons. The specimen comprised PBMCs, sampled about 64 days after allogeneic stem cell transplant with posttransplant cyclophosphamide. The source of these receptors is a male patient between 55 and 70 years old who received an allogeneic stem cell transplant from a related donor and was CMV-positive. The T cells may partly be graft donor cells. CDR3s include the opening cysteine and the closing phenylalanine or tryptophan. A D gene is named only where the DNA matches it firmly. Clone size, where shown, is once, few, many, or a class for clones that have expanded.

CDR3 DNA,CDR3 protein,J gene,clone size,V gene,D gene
TGTGCCAGCAGCACCAGGGGGACAGAACACAACTATGGCTACACCTTC,CASSTRGTEHNYGYTF,TRBJ1-2,.,TRBV5-6,TRBD1
TGTGCCAGCAGTTACTCGTCGTCCGCGGTTGAAGCTTTCTTT,CASSYSSSAVEAFF,TRBJ1-1,.,TRBV6-6,.
TGCGCCAGCAGAGGACAAGGGTACTCGAACACTGAAGCTTTCTTT,CASRGQGYSNTEAFF,TRBJ1-1,.,TRBV5-1,.
TGCAGCGCCTCCGGGTCGGGCTACGAGCAGTACTTC,CSASGSGYEQYF,TRBJ2-7,.,TRBV29-1,.
TGCGCCAGCAGCCCCCAACGCGGCAGGGGGGCAGCTGGGGCCAACGTCCTGACTTTC,CASSPQRGRGAAGANVLTF,TRBJ2-6,.,TRBV4-1,.
TGTGCCAGCTCACCCGGAGCTGGAAACACCATATATTTT,CASSPGAGNTIYF,TRBJ1-3,.,TRBV18,.
TGCGCCAGCAGCTTGCAGGTGTCGGATGAAAAACTGTTTTTT,CASSLQVSDEKLFF,TRBJ1-4,few,TRBV5-1,.
TGTGCCAGCAGCTTGGTTCCAGGGTCGGATGAAAAACTGTTTTTT,CASSLVPGSDEKLFF,TRBJ1-4,.,TRBV5-5,.
TGTGCCAGCTCACCATCCAGGGGCACTGAAGCTTTCTTT,CASSPSRGTEAFF,TRBJ1-1,.,TRBV18,.
TGTGCCACTAGAGGGACGGGAGGGAGCAATCAGCCCCAGCATTTT,CATRGTGGSNQPQHF,TRBJ1-5,.,TRBV19,.
TGTGCCAGCACCCCACAGGGTAGTGCTAACTATGGCTACACCTTC,CASTPQGSANYGYTF,TRBJ1-2,.,TRBV2,.
TGTGCCATCAGTGAGGCCGGGACTCGCTCCTCCTACGAGCAGTACTTC,CAISEAGTRSSYEQYF,TRBJ2-7,.,TRBV10-3,.
TGTGCCAGCACCCCCCAGGACAGGCGGGCGGCACCCCTCCACTTT,CASTPQDRRAAPLHF,TRBJ1-6,.,TRBV2,TRBD1
TGCAGCGTTGAAGATGGGGTGACAGGGCTAGCTTTCTTT,CSVEDGVTGLAFF,TRBJ1-1,.,TRBV29-1,TRBD1
TGTGCCGCCGCGGCCCACATACAGGGGGTCGATGGCTACACCTTC,CAAAAHIQGVDGYTF,TRBJ1-2,.,TRBV6-1,TRBD1
TGTGCCAGTATCGCGACAGGGGATCAGCCCCAGCATTTT,CASIATGDQPQHF,TRBJ1-5,.,TRBV19,TRBD1
TGTGCCAGCAGCAAACCGGGACAGGGATCAGATACGCAGTATTTT,CASSKPGQGSDTQYF,TRBJ2-3,.,TRBV5-4,TRBD1
TGTGCCAGCAGCTCACAGGGCATCTATGGCTACACCTTC,CASSSQGIYGYTF,TRBJ1-2,.,TRBV16,.
TGTGCCAGCAGTTACCCACAGGGGGCAAAAAACATTCAGTACTTC,CASSYPQGAKNIQYF,TRBJ2-4,.,TRBV28,TRBD1
TGCGCCAGCAGCTTTCAACAGCCTAACACCATATATTTT,CASSFQQPNTIYF,TRBJ1-3,.,TRBV5-1,.
TGTGCCAGCAGCCCTTACAGGGTGTCCACTGAAGCTTTCTTT,CASSPYRVSTEAFF,TRBJ1-1,.,TRBV7-2,.
TGTGCCAGCAGTGTGGGGCACAGGGATACTGGAAACACCATATATTTT,CASSVGHRDTGNTIYF,TRBJ1-3,.,TRBV27,.
TGTGCCAGTAGTCCGGGACGGGGGGTAGGCACTGAAGCTTTCTTT,CASSPGRGVGTEAFF,TRBJ1-1,.,TRBV19,.
TGCAGCGTGACCAGCGGGGGGGCCAACCACGACGAGCAGTACTTC,CSVTSGGANHDEQYF,TRBJ2-7,.,TRBV29-1,TRBD2
TGTGCCATCAGTGAGTCGCAGGGTAATCAGCCCCAGCATTTT,CAISESQGNQPQHF,TRBJ1-5,.,TRBV10-3,.
TGTGCCAGCAGTTACCAGGGATTCAATGAGCAGTTCTTC,CASSYQGFNEQFF,TRBJ2-1,.,TRBV6-6,.
TGTGCCCGGGGCGGGGTCGGAAGCTCTGGGAGCACTGAAGCTTTCTTT,CARGGVGSSGSTEAFF,TRBJ1-1,.,TRBV30,.
TGTGCCAGTTGGGGGGGGGACAGGGAGGATGAAAAACTGTTTTTT,CASWGGDREDEKLFF,TRBJ1-4,.,TRBV6-5,TRBD1
TGTGCCAGTAGTGAGACGAGGGGGTCACCCCTCCACTTT,CASSETRGSPLHF,TRBJ1-6,.,TRBV19,.
TGTGCCAGTAGTGCCGGACTAGCGGGGAGGTCCTACGAGCAGTACTTC,CASSAGLAGRSYEQYF,TRBJ2-7,.,TRBV19,TRBD2
TGTGCCAGCAGCCAAGATTTACAGGGGCAGGGGGATGGCTACACCTTC,CASSQDLQGQGDGYTF,TRBJ1-2,.,TRBV14,TRBD1
TGTGCCAGCAGCTTGGTACCCGGGGAGGGCCTAGCTTTCTTT,CASSLVPGEGLAFF,TRBJ1-1,.,TRBV7-9,.
TGCGCCAGCAGTCAATCTGCGGGGGGGGCTACAGCCCCAGTCCCCCAGCATTTT,CASSQSAGGATAPVPQHF,TRBJ1-5,.,TRBV23-1,.
TGTGCCTGGAGCCCTGGGACAGGCAACTATGGCTACACCTTC,CAWSPGTGNYGYTF,TRBJ1-2,.,TRBV30,TRBD1
TGTGCCAGCAGCAAAGTCGGCAGGGGGGATACGCAGTATTTT,CASSKVGRGDTQYF,TRBJ2-3,.,TRBV21-1,.
TGTGCCTGGAGTGGAGGGTACACAGATACGCAGTATTTT,CAWSGGYTDTQYF,TRBJ2-3,.,TRBV30,.
TGTGCCACCAGCAGAGTTCGGGGAGCTAACTATGGCTACACCTTC,CATSRVRGANYGYTF,TRBJ1-2,.,TRBV15,.
TGCGCCAGCAGCTCACAGGGTGGCAAGGGTTCACCCCTCCACTTT,CASSSQGGKGSPLHF,TRBJ1-6,.,TRBV5-1,.
TGCGCCAGCAGCTTGGGAGACAGGGAAACCTATGGCTACACCTTC,CASSLGDRETYGYTF,TRBJ1-2,.,TRBV5-1,TRBD1
TGTGCCTGGAGTGTTCGGACAGATAATTCACCCCTCCACTTT,CAWSVRTDNSPLHF,TRBJ1-6,.,TRBV30,.
TGTGCTAGTGGTTTGATAGGGGTGACCCAGTACTTC,CASGLIGVTQYF,TRBJ2-5,.,TRBV12-5,.
TGTGCCAGCAGTCCCAATGACGCAGGGGATTATCAGCCCCAGCATTTT,CASSPNDAGDYQPQHF,TRBJ1-5,.,TRBV6-6,.
TGTGCCAGCAGTCAGGGAAGGGGTGAGCAGTTCTTC,CASSQGRGEQFF,TRBJ2-1,.,TRBV6-5,.
TGCGCCAGCAGCTTGGCGGGCGGGGGGGAACCCCAAGAGACCCAGTACTTC,CASSLAGGGEPQETQYF,TRBJ2-5,.,TRBV5-1,TRBD2
TGTGCCAGCAGCTCCCGAATCGTAGCGGGGCACCAGGAGACCCAGTACTTC,CASSSRIVAGHQETQYF,TRBJ2-5,.,TRBV21-1,.
TGTGCCAGCAGTCGGGGAAACTATGGCTACACCTTC,CASSRGNYGYTF,TRBJ1-2,.,TRBV6-5,.
TGTGCCAGCAGTCCGGCCCTACTAGCGGGGGATACGCAGTATTTT,CASSPALLAGDTQYF,TRBJ2-3,once,TRBV27,TRBD2
TGTGCCAGCAGGAGGGACAGGGGAATGAACACTGAAGCTTTCTTT,CASRRDRGMNTEAFF,TRBJ1-1,.,TRBV6-1,TRBD1
TGCAGCGCGGGTGCGGACACTGAAGCTTTCTTT,CSAGADTEAFF,TRBJ1-1,.,TRBV29-1,.
TGCAGCGTTGACAGGGGGATTGATTCGAGCTATGGCTACACCTTC,CSVDRGIDSSYGYTF,TRBJ1-2,.,TRBV29-1,TRBD1
TGTGCCAGCAGTGAGGCTGGGGAGAGCAATCAGCCCCAGCATTTT,CASSEAGESNQPQHF,TRBJ1-5,few,TRBV6-1,.
TGCGCCAGCAGCTTGCGGCAGGGAAATGCTGAAGCTTTCTTT,CASSLRQGNAEAFF,TRBJ1-1,.,TRBV5-1,.
TGTGCCAGCACCGCCTTCGGGGGAGGCACAGATACGCAGTATTTT,CASTAFGGGTDTQYF,TRBJ2-3,.,TRBV27,.
TGTGCCAGCAGCAGGGGGACAGGGCGACCTTCCGGGACTGAAGCTTTCTTT,CASSRGTGRPSGTEAFF,TRBJ1-1,.,TRBV7-9,TRBD1